A single sample is the source of the 7 T cell receptor beta chains below, sequenced in a study of control samples from healthy donors and cancer patients. Here immunoSEQ multiplex PCR was the method, and the copy in TCRdb shows in-frame clones only, minus some. This sample has roughly 130,000 clones, with just under 95% found just once. Sequencing was carried out using PBMCs. The receptors were sampled from a man aged 60 to 69 with colorectal cancer.

This rearrangement joins TRBV28 to TRBJ1-6; 7 nucleotides line up with TRBD1. Germline V gene lookup returns CDR1 MDHEN and CDR2 SYDVKM. The CDR3 extends over 16 amino acids. Trimming cost V 4 bases and J 2 bases; bases outside gene matches: 5. CDR3 nucleotides: TGTGCCAGCAGTTCCTCAGGGGGTCCCTATAATTCACCCCTCCACTTT. Protein sequence: CASSSSGGPYNSPLHF.

The rearrangement uses TRBV25-1 and TRBJ1-5, with D possibly being TRBD1 (5 bases). The germline V gene has CDR1 MGHDK and CDR2 SYGVNS. This CDR3 has 14 amino acids. The V gene lost 3 bases and the J gene lost 3 bases, with 9 bases spanning the gap. The CDR3 protein is CASSDPGINQPQHF. CDR3 sequence (DNA): TGTGCCAGCAGTGACCCAGGGATCAATCAGCCCCAGCATTTT.

The chain joins TRBV19 to TRBJ1-1, with D perhaps matching TRBD1 (6 bases). CDR3 length equals 17 residues. Trimming took off 7 bases at V and 1 base at J, with 22 bases between the two ends. The V gene's germline CDR1 is LNHDA and CDR2 SQIVND (reference sequence). The CDR3 DNA reads as TGTGCCAGTACCACCCCCCAAAACGGGGGGCGGAACACTGAAGCTTTCTTT. Translating gives CASTTPQNGGRNTEAFF.

The rearrangement links TRBV5-5 to TRBJ1-1; 8 bases agree with TRBD1. The CDR3 contains 16 residues. CDR1 is SGHKS and CDR2 is YYEKEE in the germline V gene (reference sequence). J was trimmed by 0 bases and V by 1 base; bases with no gene match: 5. CDR3 region: CASSLQGAGVNTEAFF. The CDR3 DNA sequence: TGTGCCAGCAGCTTGCAGGGGGCAGGTGTGAACACTGAAGCTTTCTTT.

The CDR3 reads CASSQDSGTAYGYTF. The CDR3 bases are TGCGCCAGCAGCCAAGATAGTGGAACAGCCTATGGCTACACCTTC. This chain connects TRBV4-1 to TRBJ1-2; D unclear. V was cut by 0 bases and J by 4 bases, with 12 bases left in between. This CDR3 spans 15 amino acids. From germline, CDR1 is MGHRA and CDR2 YSYEKL.

The chain has TRBV7-9 and TRBJ1-4; tentatively, D is TRBD1 (6 bases). Deletions cut 3 bases from V and 12 bases from J, with 17 bases between. Germline V gene sequence: CDR1 SEHNR, CDR2 FQNEAQ (reference sequence). CDR3 length: 14 amino acids. The CDR3 sequence: CASSLDSYMGELFF. For the CDR3, the DNA is TGTGCCAGCAGCTTGGACAGTTACATGGGGGAACTGTTTTTT.

The chain employs TRBV25-1 and TRBJ2-5, with D perhaps given as TRBD1 or TRBD2 (5 bases each). Germline CDR1 is MGHDK and CDR2 is SYGVNS. V lost 6 bases to trimming and J lost 1 base, with 18 bases between them. The CDR3 is made up of 16 amino acids. The CDR3 coding sequence is TGTGCCAGCAGGGGTATGGCTGGGACGGCCCAAGAGACCCAGTACTTC. It specifies CASRGMAGTAQETQYF.